The sequence of this TCR beta chain was determined in a study of T-cell memory formation after mild COVID-19. Study findings and constraints: SARS-CoV-2 specificity was not confirmed for second-wave clones peaking on day 37.

TCRdb reprocessed the 5' RACE reads with MiXCR, giving one entry per CDR3 protein. This sample yields roughly 350,000 distinct CDR3 sequences, of which roughly 21% are seen a single time; 12% belongs to the top ten. Germline assignment: CDR1 SGHKS and CDR2 YYEKEE (reference sequence). With V trimmed by 4 bases and J by 3 bases, 9 bases remained unmatched. CDR3 size: 16 residues. On this clonotype: Antigen specificity is unknown.

The chain uses TRBV5-5 and TRBJ1-5; 8 nucleotides agree with TRBD1. The material sequenced was PBMCs or a T cell subset sorted from them (not recorded which). The clonotype was recovered from an adult woman who had mild COVID-19 (a few samples of this study predate the infection). Cell type and time point are not known. CDR3 DNA sequence: TGTGCCAGCAGCCTTGGGGGGACAGGTTACAATCAGCCCCAGCATTTT. Its protein is CASSLGGTGYNQPQHF.